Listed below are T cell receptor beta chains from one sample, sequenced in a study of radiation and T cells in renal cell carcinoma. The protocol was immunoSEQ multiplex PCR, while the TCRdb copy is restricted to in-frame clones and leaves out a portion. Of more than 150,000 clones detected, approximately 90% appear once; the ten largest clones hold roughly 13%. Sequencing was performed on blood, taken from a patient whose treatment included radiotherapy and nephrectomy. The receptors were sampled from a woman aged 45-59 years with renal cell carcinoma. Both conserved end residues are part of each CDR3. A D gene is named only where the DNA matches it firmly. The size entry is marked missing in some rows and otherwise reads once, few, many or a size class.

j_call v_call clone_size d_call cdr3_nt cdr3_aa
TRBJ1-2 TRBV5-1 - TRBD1 TGCGCCAGCAGCCCTGGACAGGGAGAGGCTAACTATGGCTACACCTTC CASSPGQGEANYGYTF
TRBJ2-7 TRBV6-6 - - TGTGCCAGCAGTTACCCCCGGGGGACCAGCTCCTACGAGCAGTACTTC CASSYPRGTSSYEQYF
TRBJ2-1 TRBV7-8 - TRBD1 TGTGCCAGCAGCTTCAGGACAGGGTACAATGAGCAGTTCTTC CASSFRTGYNEQFF
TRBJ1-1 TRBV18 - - TGTGCCAGCTCACCTAAGAACACTGAAGCTTTCTTT CASSPKNTEAFF
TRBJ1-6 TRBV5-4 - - TGTGCCAGCAGCAACCCGACAGGCAGAGATTCACCCCTCCACTTT CASSNPTGRDSPLHF
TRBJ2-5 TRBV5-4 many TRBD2 TGTGCCAGCAGCGATGATAGCGGGGATAAAAGAGAGACCCAGTACTTC CASSDDSGDKRETQYF
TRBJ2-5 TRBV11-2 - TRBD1 TGTGCCAGCAGCCCATGGACAGGGGTGGGAGAGACCCAGTACTTC CASSPWTGVGETQYF
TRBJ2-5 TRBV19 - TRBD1 TGTGCCAGTAGTCGCTCACCGGGACAGGGTGAAGAGACCCAGTACTTC CASSRSPGQGEETQYF
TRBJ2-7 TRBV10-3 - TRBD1 TGTGCCATCAGTCCCCCGAGGGGGCGGAGGGAGCAGTACTTC CAISPPRGRREQYF
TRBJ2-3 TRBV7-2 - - TGTGCCAGCAGCTTAGTTCCAGATACGCAGTATTTT CASSLVPDTQYF
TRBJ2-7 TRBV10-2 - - TGCGCCAGCAGCGGGACACGCCCCAACTACTACGAGCAGTACTTC CASSGTRPNYYEQYF
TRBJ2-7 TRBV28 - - TGTGCCAGCAGTTTCCAGACCCTCTACGAGCAGTACTTC CASSFQTLYEQYF
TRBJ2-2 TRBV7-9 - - TGTGCCAGCAGCCGGACAGCGAACACCGGGGAGCTGTTTTTT CASSRTANTGELFF
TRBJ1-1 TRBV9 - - TGTGCCAGCAGCGCCAAGTCCATGAACACTGAAGCTTTCTTT CASSAKSMNTEAFF
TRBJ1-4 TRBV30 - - TGTGCCTGGAGCCTAGGGACGGACGGGGAAAAACTGTTTTTT CAWSLGTDGEKLFF
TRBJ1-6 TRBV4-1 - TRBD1 TGCGCCAGCAGCCGCGCCGGGACAGGGGGTTCACCCCTCCACTTT CASSRAGTGGSPLHF
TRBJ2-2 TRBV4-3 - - TGCGCCAGCAGCCTGACTGACCCAGGGAAGGAGGAGCTGTTTTTT CASSLTDPGKEELFF